This T cell receptor (beta chain) originates from a study of blood T cell repertoires in COVID-19. Across the study: The United States, Italy and Spain supplied acute and convalescent COVID-19 samples. PBMCs, B-cell-depleted T cells, or T cells were the source of the cDNA or gDNA that made up the material.

Under the authors' procedure: Cell counts per sample came from amplifying reference gene primers. The assay was immunoSEQ multiplex PCR, and TCRdb's table has in-frame clones only and misses some. V, J and clone size reflect that table, while D and trimming were determined from the DNA. Of more than 150,000 clones listed, 81% are singletons. Patients in Seattle were enrolled during active infection, then followed longitudinally. The V end lost 1 base, the J end lost 4 bases, and 10 bases lay between the germline ends. The CDR3 sequence is 14 residues long. Germline loops: CDR1 SEHNR, CDR2 FQNEAQ (reference sequence).

The origin of this receptor is an elderly woman with COVID-19, enrolled during active disease. The sequenced sample was peripheral blood. This chain joins TRBV7-9 and TRBJ1-2; TRBD1 is a possible D gene (6 bases). The DNA of the CDR3 is TGTGCCAGCAGCTTAGTTGGGGGCTCCTATGGCTACACCTTC. Residues: CASSLVGGSYGYTF. The variable domain in full, completed from reference TRBV7-9 and TRBJ1-2, reads DTGVSQNPRHKITKRGQNVTFRCDPISEHNRLYWYRQTLGQGPEFLTYFQNEAQLEKSRLLSDRFSAERPKGSFSTLEIQRTEQGDSAMYLCASSLVGGSYGYTFGSGTRLTVV.